The 20 T cell receptor beta chains presented below share a single source sample, sequenced in a study of molecular identifiers for immune sequencing clone quantification. TCRdb re-called the PCR reads with MiXCR, one entry per CDR3 protein. Of nearly 650,000 distinct CDR3 sequences listed, about 25% are singletons. The sequenced sample was naive CD8+ T cells from blood, with Jurkat cell RNA spiked in. As to subset: FACS-sorted CD8+CD4-CCR7+CD45RA+ naive T cells. The receptors originated from a human donor in good health. Some libraries in this study had Jurkat cell RNA spiked in.

Details on this clonotype: Possible read error: a much larger clone is one base away. V is TRBV7-2 and J is TRBJ2-7; TRBD2 matches at 7 bases. The CDR3 has 15 amino acids. From germline, CDR1 is SGHTA and CDR2 FQGNSA. Unmatched junction bases numbered 6, after V lost 3 bases and J lost 1 base. Here the CDR3 DNA reads TGTGCCAGCAGCTTCCCGAACGGGGGGTCCTACGAGCAGTACTTC. Translation gives CASSFPNGGSYEQYF.

This clonotype was recorded at least ten times. The rearrangement links TRBV5-6 to TRBJ2-3; D unclear. The CDR3 totals 12 residues. The V and J ends lost 2 bases and 5 bases respectively, with 6 bases between them. The germline V gene has CDR1 SGHDT and CDR2 YYEEEE. Written as DNA, the CDR3 is TGTGCCAGCAGCTTAGCCCTAGATACGCAGTATTTT. Its translation is CASSLALDTQYF.

This clonotype was picked up a small number of times. The gene calls are TRBV7-6 and TRBJ1-1, with D possibly TRBD1 on 5 matching bases. CDR1 and CDR2 (germline): SGHVS, FNYEAQ. Trimming cost V 1 base and J 1 base, with 10 bases left between them. The CDR3 loop spans 15 amino acids. This chain's CDR3 is CASSLDLGRNTEAFF. Written as DNA, the CDR3 is TGTGCCAGCAGCTTAGATCTGGGGCGGAACACTGAAGCTTTCTTT.

The chain uses TRBV7-9 and TRBJ1-4; 9 bases agree with TRBD1. The V and J ends lost 3 bases and 8 bases, in that order; junction bases with no gene match: 7. The CDR3 is made up of 15 amino acids. The germline V gene encodes CDR1 SEHNR and CDR2 FQNEAQ (reference sequence). The CDR3 reads CASSLPWDREEKLFF. Written as DNA, the CDR3 is TGTGCCAGCAGCTTGCCATGGGACAGGGAGGAAAAACTGTTTTTT.

The genes are TRBV2 and TRBJ2-2; 13 nucleotides agree with TRBD2. Per germline, CDR1 SNHLY and CDR2 FYNNEI. Germline trimming cut 3 bases from V and 3 bases from J; bases unmatched to any gene: 4. This CDR3 comprises 17 residues. The DNA of the CDR3 is TGTGCCAGCAGTGACAAAGGACTAGCGGGGGACACCGGGGAGCTGTTTTTT. It yields the protein CASSDKGLAGDTGELFF.

About this clonotype itself: This clone may be a read error of a much larger clone one base away. The rearrangement links TRBV5-1 to TRBJ2-1, with a weak D call TRBD2 (6 bases). V was shortened by 2 bases and J by 2 bases, with 11 bases between the two germline ends. In germline, CDR1 is SGHRS, CDR2 YFSETQ. The CDR3 is 15 residues long. The CDR3 nucleotides are TGCGCCAGCAGCTTAGAGCGGGCGCCCTACAATGAGCAGTTCTTC. This sequence encodes CASSLERAPYNEQFF.

This clonotype was detected once. This may be a read error, as it is one base from a much larger clone. The V call is TRBV6-5, the J call TRBJ2-7; TRBD1 is a possible D gene (5 bases). Per the germline V gene, CDR1 is MNHEY and CDR2 is SVGAGI. CDR3 length equals 13 residues. The CDR3: CASRLTESYEQSF. DNA of the CDR3: TGTGCCAGCAGGTTGACAGAGTCGTACGAGCAGTCCTTC.

This clonotype has a handful of counts. This chain connects TRBV5-4 to TRBJ2-7; maybe TRBD2 (5 bases). Germline V gives CDR1 SGHNT, CDR2 YYREEE (reference sequence). The CDR3 is 15 amino acids. Trimming took off 0 bases at V and 7 bases at J, with 17 bases between the two ends. The DNA of the CDR3 is TGTGCCAGCAGCTTGGATACCTCTACTCCGGGGGAGCAGTACTTC. This encodes CASSLDTSTPGEQYF.

With regard to this clonotype: At one boundary the junction diverges from the germline segment, which might be a read error. The chain links TRBV6-2 or TRBV6-3 to TRBJ1-5; a weak D match, TRBD1 (5 bases). The CDR3 spans 19 residues. Per germline, CDR1 MNHEY and CDR2 SVGEGT. Here the CDR3 reads CASSYDAFSVGAGNHPQHF. CDR3 sequence (DNA): TGTGCCAGCAGTTACGACGCCTTCTCAGTTGGGGCAGGCAATCACCCCCAGCATTTT.

This clonotype was counted at least ten times. The V gene is TRBV19, the J gene TRBJ1-5; D unclear. Germline CDR1 and CDR2: LNHDA and SQIVND (reference sequence). CDR3 length: 13 residues. Trimming removed 3 bases from V and 7 bases from J, with 10 bases in between. CDR3 in amino acids: CASSISGGQPQHF. The CDR3 DNA is TGTGCCAGTAGTATTAGTGGAGGACAGCCCCAGCATTTT.

This clonotype was seen many times. This chain joins TRBV4-1 and TRBJ2-2; 12 bases fit TRBD2. After removal of 8 bases from V and 5 bases from J, the junction contained 9 bases not matched to a gene. Germline CDR1 MGHRA, CDR2 YSYEKL. The CDR3 is 16 residues long. The CDR3 loop reads CASGGVGTSGTGELFF. In DNA form, the CDR3 reads TGCGCCAGCGGGGGGGTAGGGACTAGCGGGACCGGGGAGCTGTTTTTT.

V gene TRBV6-2 or TRBV6-3 combines with J gene TRBJ1-1; no definite D call. The germline V gene has CDR1 MNHEY and CDR2 SVGEGT. The CDR3 extends over 15 amino acids. V gave up 10 bases and J gave up 4 bases, with 22 bases separating them. CDR3 amino acids: CATSPGREGGTEAFF. Written as DNA, the CDR3 is TGTGCCACCAGCCCCGGTCGAGAAGGCGGCACTGAAGCTTTCTTT.

As for this clonotype: This may stem from a read error, because a much larger clone lies one nucleotide away. V and J are TRBV7-9 and TRBJ2-1; D perhaps matches TRBD1 (6 bases). The CDR3 has 13 residues. Germline V lookup: CDR1 SEHNR, CDR2 FQNEAQ (reference sequence). The V gene lost 4 bases and the J gene lost 9 bases, with 13 bases spanning the gap. This CDR3 reads CASSSTGASEQFF. The CDR3 region has the DNA TGTGCCAGCAGCTCGACAGGAGCAAGTGAGCAGTTCTTC.

The chain has TRBV11-2 and TRBJ2-3; D not resolved. V shed 3 bases and J shed 1 base, with 11 bases lying between them. Germline values: CDR1 SGHAT, CDR2 FQNNGV. The CDR3 is made up of 15 amino acids. The CDR3 here is CASSFVGPGTDTQYF. The CDR3 DNA follows: TGTGCCAGCAGCTTTGTAGGCCCGGGCACAGATACGCAGTATTTT.

This clonotype has a handful of counts. The gene calls are TRBV6-6 and TRBJ1-1; D is unclear. Germline assignment: CDR1 MNHNY and CDR2 SVGAGI (reference sequence). CDR3 length: 14 residues. The V end lost 4 bases, the J end lost 1 base, and 10 bases lay between the germline ends. CDR3 nucleotide sequence: TGTGCCAGCAGTTCTGGCCGAAAGAACACTGAAGCTTTCTTT. This gives the protein CASSSGRKNTEAFF.

The rearrangement uses TRBV29-1 and TRBJ2-7, with a possible D match to TRBD1 (5 bases). The CDR3 covers 14 residues. The ends were cut back, 7 bases at V and 6 bases at J, with 22 bases in the middle. Germline values: CDR1 SQVTM, CDR2 ANQGSEA. This chain's CDR3 is CSAFIAGNLVEQYF. CDR3 nucleotide sequence: TGCAGCGCATTTATAGCAGGGAATCTCGTCGAGCAGTACTTC.

Worth noting for this clonotype: A read error is likely, as this CDR3 ends without the conserved phenylalanine or tryptophan. The chain recombines TRBV7-9 with TRBJ1-1; perhaps TRBD1 as D (5 bases). CDR1 is SEHNR, CDR2 FQNEAQ, per germline (reference sequence). The CDR3 has 17 residues. Trimming cost V 5 bases and J 0 bases, with 19 bases left between them. The CDR3 DNA reads TGTGCCAGCAGCAACGGAGGGGAGGTCCGAATGAACACTGAAGCTTTCTCT. This codes for CASSNGGEVRMNTEAFS.

CDR3 region: CASSIGQRSSYNEQFF. CDR3 nucleotides: TGTGCCAGTAGTATCGGACAGAGAAGCTCCTACAATGAGCAGTTCTTC. The chain is built from TRBV19 and TRBJ2-1, with D maybe TRBD1 (6 bases). V lost 3 bases and J lost 0, with 12 bases in between. The germline V gene has CDR1 LNHDA and CDR2 SQIVND (reference sequence). CDR3 length equals 16 residues.

This clonotype was detected only a few times. CDR3 sequence (DNA): TGTGCCAGCAGCTTAACGACTTTCATCGTACCTATCCAAGAGACCCAGTACTTC. Translating gives CASSLTTFIVPIQETQYF. This sequence joins TRBV7-9 and TRBJ2-5; D ambiguous. The CDR3 spans 18 residues. Trimming removed 2 bases at V and 1 base at J, with 20 bases between. The germline V gene has CDR1 SEHNR and CDR2 FQNEAQ (reference sequence).

This clonotype was observed many times. The chain combines TRBV7-2 with TRBJ2-7; the match to TRBD1 covers 7 bases. J gave up 6 bases and V 1 base, and 6 bases lay outside the gene matches. Germline CDR1 is SGHTA and CDR2 is FQGNSA. CDR3 length: 14 amino acids. This CDR3 reads CASSLGSGTAEQYF. The CDR3 bases are TGTGCCAGCAGCTTAGGTTCGGGGACAGCCGAGCAGTACTTC.